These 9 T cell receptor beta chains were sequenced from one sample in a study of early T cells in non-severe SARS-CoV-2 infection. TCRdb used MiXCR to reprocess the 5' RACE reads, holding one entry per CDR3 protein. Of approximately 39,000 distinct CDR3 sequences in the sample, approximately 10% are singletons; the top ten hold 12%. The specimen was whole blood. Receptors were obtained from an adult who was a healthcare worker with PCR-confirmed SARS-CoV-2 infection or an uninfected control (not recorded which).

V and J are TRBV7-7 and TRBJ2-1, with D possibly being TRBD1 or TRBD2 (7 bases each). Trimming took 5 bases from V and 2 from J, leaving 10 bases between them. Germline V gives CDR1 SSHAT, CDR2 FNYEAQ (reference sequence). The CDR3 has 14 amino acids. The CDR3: CASSQGGPYNEQFF. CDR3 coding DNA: TGTGCCAGCAGCCAGGGGGGGCCCTACAATGAGCAGTTCTTC.

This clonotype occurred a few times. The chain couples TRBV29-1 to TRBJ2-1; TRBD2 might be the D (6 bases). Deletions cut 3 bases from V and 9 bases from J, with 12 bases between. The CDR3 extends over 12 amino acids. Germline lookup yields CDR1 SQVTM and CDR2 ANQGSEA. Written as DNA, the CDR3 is TGCAGCGTTGACGAACATAGCGGTGAGCAGTTCTTC. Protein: CSVDEHSGEQFF.

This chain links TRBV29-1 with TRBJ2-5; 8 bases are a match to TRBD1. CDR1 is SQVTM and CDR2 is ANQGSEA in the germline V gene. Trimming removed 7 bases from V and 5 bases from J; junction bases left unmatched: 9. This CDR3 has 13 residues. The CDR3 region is CSAPDRARETQYF. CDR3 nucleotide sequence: TGCAGCGCCCCGGACAGGGCGCGGGAGACCCAGTACTTC.

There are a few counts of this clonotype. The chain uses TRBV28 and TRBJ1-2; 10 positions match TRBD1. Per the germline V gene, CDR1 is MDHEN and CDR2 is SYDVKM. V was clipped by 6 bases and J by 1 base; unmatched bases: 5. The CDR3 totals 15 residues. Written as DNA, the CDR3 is TGTGCCAGCAGGAGACAGGGGGCCCTTAACTATGGCTACACCTTC. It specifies CASRRQGALNYGYTF.

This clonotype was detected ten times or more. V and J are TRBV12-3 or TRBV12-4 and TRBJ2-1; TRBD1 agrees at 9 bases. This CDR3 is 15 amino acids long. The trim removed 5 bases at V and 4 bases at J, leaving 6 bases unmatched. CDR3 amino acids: CASSHNGQGYNEQFF. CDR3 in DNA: TGTGCCAGCAGTCACAACGGACAGGGGTACAATGAGCAGTTCTTC.

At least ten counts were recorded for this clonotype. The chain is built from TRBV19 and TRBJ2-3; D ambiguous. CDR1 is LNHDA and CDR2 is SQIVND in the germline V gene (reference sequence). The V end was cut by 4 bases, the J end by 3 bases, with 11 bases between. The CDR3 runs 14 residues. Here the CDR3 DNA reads TGTGCCAGTAGTAAAGGGATGAGGACAGATACGCAGTATTTT. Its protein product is CASSKGMRTDTQYF.

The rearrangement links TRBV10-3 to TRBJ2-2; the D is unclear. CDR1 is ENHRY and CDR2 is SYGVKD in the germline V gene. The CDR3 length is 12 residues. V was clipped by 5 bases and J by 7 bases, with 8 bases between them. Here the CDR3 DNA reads TGTGCCATCAGTTGGGATATCGGGGAGCTGTTTTTT. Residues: CAISWDIGELFF.

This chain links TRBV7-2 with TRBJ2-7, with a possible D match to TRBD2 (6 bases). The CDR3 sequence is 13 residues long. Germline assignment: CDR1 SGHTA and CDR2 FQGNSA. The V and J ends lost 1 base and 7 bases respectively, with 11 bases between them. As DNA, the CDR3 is TGTGCCAGCAGCTTAGATGCAGGGAGGGAGCAGTACTTC. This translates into CASSLDAGREQYF.

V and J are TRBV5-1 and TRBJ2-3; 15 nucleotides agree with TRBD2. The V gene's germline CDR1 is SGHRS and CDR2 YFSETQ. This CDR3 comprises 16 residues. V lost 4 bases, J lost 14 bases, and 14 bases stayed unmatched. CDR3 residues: CASSPRTSGGASSPYF. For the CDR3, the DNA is TGCGCCAGCAGCCCGCGGACTAGCGGGGGGGCCAGCTCGCCGTATTTT.